The clone carrying this TCR beta chain was picked up a small number of times. This sample was taken from a study of blood T cell repertoires in COVID-19. Original data processing: Reference gene primer amplification gave nucleated cell count estimates. TCRdb's copy holds only in-frame clones and misses some; the assay was immunoSEQ multiplex PCR. D and trimming come from the DNA, and the V and J calls and clone size come from that table. The data contain roughly 35,000 clones, roughly 80% of them singletons. The CDR3 covers 17 residues. With V trimmed by 5 bases and J by 3 bases, 12 bases remained unmatched. Germline assignment: CDR1 MNHNY and CDR2 SVGAGI (reference sequence).

The sequence derives from an older man with active or convalescent COVID-19. The chain combines TRBV6-6 with TRBJ2-1, with TRBD2 matching over 8 bases. The sequencing sample was made of peripheral blood. CDR3 DNA sequence: TGTGCCAGCAGTCCCTCTCCAGCGGGAGTAGGCTACAATGAGCAGTTCTTC. Its protein is CASSPSPAGVGYNEQFF.